One and the same sample provided the 20 T cell receptor beta chains below, sequenced in a study of shared clonotypes between healthy human individuals. Generated by immunoSEQ multiplex PCR, the TCRdb table keeps only in-frame clones and is missing some. The table lists around 1.4 million clones, approximately 98.5% of them singletons. The sequenced sample consisted of naive CD4+ T cells sorted from blood. The subset was: CD45RA+ positively selected. These receptors came from a man aged 25 to 40 in good health.

This clone was seen once. The J gene is TRBJ2-3, the V gene TRBV5-4; 11 bases align to TRBD2. V trimming: 4 bases; J trimming: 4 bases; junction bases outside the gene matches: 11. The CDR3 runs 17 residues. Germline V gives CDR1 SGHNT, CDR2 YYREEE (reference sequence). The CDR3 reads CASSLTTSGKRPDTQYF. CDR3 sequence (DNA): TGTGCCAGCAGCCTCACGACTAGCGGGAAGAGGCCAGATACGCAGTATTTT.

The CDR3 loop reads CASSLNLGLTTNEKLFF. CDR3 bases: TGTGCCAGCAGCTTAAATTTGGGGTTGACAACTAATGAAAAACTGTTTTTT. The gene calls are TRBV11-2 and TRBJ1-4; D not certain. Germline CDR1 SGHAT, CDR2 FQNNGV. V lost 2 bases and J lost 0, with 13 bases in between. The CDR3 has 17 residues.

The chain is built from TRBV11-1 and TRBJ2-1, with no clear D. In germline, CDR1 is SGHAT, CDR2 FQDESV (reference sequence). Trimming left V 5 bases short and J 6 bases short, with 5 bases between. The CDR3 contains 11 residues. This chain's CDR3 is CASSPGNEQFF. CDR3 sequence (DNA): TGTGCCAGCAGCCCAGGCAATGAGCAGTTCTTC.

Worth noting for this clone: The identical CDR3 is also encoded by other nucleotide sequences in the sample. The CDR3 sequence: CASSLSGAGELFF. The CDR3 nucleotides read TGCGCCAGCAGCTTGTCTGGGGCCGGGGAGCTGTTTTTT. The rearrangement links TRBV5-1 to TRBJ2-2; no firm D call. The CDR3 is 13 amino acids. Trimming cost V 1 base and J 6 bases, with 7 bases left between them. Germline V gives CDR1 SGHRS, CDR2 YFSETQ.

This chain links TRBV18 with TRBJ2-4; 11 bases line up with TRBD1. Unmatched junction bases numbered 13, after V lost 6 bases and J lost 3 bases. Germline CDR1 is KGHSH and CDR2 is LQKENI. The CDR3 is 18 residues long. The CDR3 nucleotides read TGTGCCAGCTCCCCGGACAGGGGGCGAAGTGAGGACAAAAACATTCAGTACTTC. This codes for CASSPDRGRSEDKNIQYF.

The genes are TRBV6-1 and TRBJ2-5; possibly TRBD2 for D (5 bases). The CDR3 contains 14 residues. Germline V lookup: CDR1 MNHNS, CDR2 SASEGT. Trimming cost V 7 bases and J 5 bases, with 17 bases left between them. This chain's CDR3 is CASNARAVWETQYF. In DNA, the CDR3 is TGTGCCAGCAACGCTAGAGCGGTGTGGGAGACCCAGTACTTC.

The chain couples TRBV18 to TRBJ1-5; D is perhaps TRBD1 (5 bases). Deletions cut 6 bases from V and 4 bases from J, with 16 bases between. The germline gives CDR1 KGHSH, CDR2 LQKENI. This CDR3 has 15 amino acids. This CDR3 reads CASSPGRNRNQPQHF. CDR3 nucleotides: TGTGCCAGCTCCCCGGGACGGAACAGGAATCAGCCCCAGCATTTT.

This sequence joins TRBV9 and TRBJ1-2; D might be TRBD1 (5 bases). The germline V gene encodes CDR1 SGDLS and CDR2 YYNGEE. The CDR3 has 14 residues. V was shortened by 0 bases and J by 4 bases, with 10 bases between the two germline ends. The CDR3 nucleotides are TGTGCCAGCAGCGTAGGGGCCCAGGGCTATGGCTACACCTTC. Protein sequence: CASSVGAQGYGYTF.

This chain uses TRBV5-1 with TRBJ2-5, with TRBD2 matching 7 bases. Germline assignment: CDR1 SGHRS and CDR2 YFSETQ. J gave up 3 bases and V 2 bases, and 4 bases lay outside the gene matches. The length of the CDR3 is 14 residues. CDR3 nucleotide sequence: TGCGCCAGCAGCTTTGAGGGGAGGGAAGAGACCCAGTACTTC. It specifies CASSFEGREETQYF.

Of note for this clone: Other DNA sequences in this sample translate to the same CDR3. CDR3 nucleotides: TGTGCCAGCAGCGCCGGGACTAGCGGAGCCTACGAGCAGTACTTC. This codes for CASSAGTSGAYEQYF. This chain connects TRBV9 to TRBJ2-7; the match to TRBD2 covers 11 bases. The CDR3 totals 15 residues. V was clipped by 3 bases and J by 2 bases; unmatched bases: 4. Germline assignment: CDR1 SGDLS and CDR2 YYNGEE. Combining the CDR3 with reference TRBV9 and TRBJ2-7 gives the whole variable domain DSGVTQTPKHLITATGQRVTLRCSPRSGDLSVYWYQQSLDQGLQFLIQYYNGEERAKGNILERFSAQQFPDLHSELNLSSLELGDSALYFCASSAGTSGAYEQYFGPGTRLTVT.

The V call is TRBV5-4, the J call TRBJ2-1; 8 nucleotides match TRBD2. V lost 6 bases and J lost 5; bases outside the gene matches: 13. The length of the CDR3 is 16 residues. In germline, CDR1 is SGHNT, CDR2 YYREEE (reference sequence). In DNA, the CDR3 is TGTGCCAGCAAGACGCGGGAGGCCCCGTTCAACAATGAGCAGTTCTTC. As protein: CASKTREAPFNNEQFF.

This sequence joins TRBV6-1 and TRBJ1-5; TRBD1 matches at 7 bases. The germline CDR1 and CDR2 sequences are MNHNS and SASEGT. Trimming at V came to 0 bases and at J to 6 bases, leaving 5 bases not matched to a gene. The CDR3 sequence is 15 residues long. The CDR3 DNA reads as TGTGCCAGCAGTGAAGCGCAGGGGGAGGGTCAGCCCCAGCATTTT. It codes for CASSEAQGEGQPQHF.

The chain carries TRBV10-3 and TRBJ1-4, with D possibly being TRBD1 (5 bases). The germline V gene encodes CDR1 ENHRY and CDR2 SYGVKD. This CDR3 is built from 15 residues. With 8 bases removed from V and 4 bases from J, the gap between germline ends came to 17 bases. The CDR3 region is CAIRDPFSVNEKLFF. The CDR3 bases are TGTGCCATCCGGGACCCGTTTTCCGTTAATGAAAAACTGTTTTTT.

V usage is TRBV5-4 and J usage is TRBJ2-7; 7 bases map to TRBD2. Per the germline V gene, CDR1 is SGHNT and CDR2 is YYREEE (reference sequence). CDR3 length equals 15 residues. V was pared by 1 base and J by 1 base, with 5 bases of the junction left unmatched. DNA for the CDR3: TGTGCCAGCAGCTTGAAGTCTAGCGGATCCTACGAGCAGTACTTC. The encoded protein is CASSLKSSGSYEQYF.

The chain uses TRBV19 and TRBJ1-2; D ambiguous. There are 20 residues in the CDR3. Trimming left V 7 bases short and J 4 bases short, with 34 bases between. Germline V gives CDR1 LNHDA, CDR2 SQIVND (reference sequence). The CDR3 nucleotides read TGTGCCAGTATTAACCCCGGGTCCCCTCCCCCCCTGCCGGCAGTCTATGGCTACACCTTC. This gives the protein CASINPGSPPPLPAVYGYTF.

The chain employs TRBV5-1 and TRBJ2-2; 7 bases are shared with TRBD2. The CDR3 totals 16 residues. Germline V gene data show CDR1 as SGHRS and CDR2 as YFSETQ. The V and J ends lost 1 base and 0 bases, in that order; junction bases with no gene match: 3. CDR3 protein: CASSLTGTTNTGELFF. In nucleotides, the CDR3 is TGCGCCAGCAGCTTGACCGGGACTACGAACACCGGGGAGCTGTTTTTT.

This clone occurred a few times. The chain links TRBV7-9 to TRBJ1-5; 8 positions match TRBD1. Germline CDR1 and CDR2: SEHNR and FQNEAQ (reference sequence). The J segment lost 6 bases and the V segment lost 4 bases, leaving 8 bases of the junction unmatched. The CDR3 has 15 residues. The CDR3 region is CASSSGQDWFQPQHF. The DNA for the CDR3 is TGTGCCAGCAGCTCGGGACAGGACTGGTTTCAGCCCCAGCATTTT.

This clone has only one observation. The rearrangement joins TRBV2 to TRBJ2-7, with D maybe TRBD2 (6 bases). Germline loops: CDR1 SNHLY, CDR2 FYNNEI. V dropped 7 bases and J dropped 5 bases, with 12 bases sitting between them. The CDR3 covers 12 residues. This chain's CDR3 is CASMEEGNEQYF. CDR3 in DNA: TGTGCCAGCATGGAGGAGGGTAACGAGCAGTACTTC.

The count of this clone is one. The genes are TRBV29-1 and TRBJ2-1; TRBD2 agrees at 14 bases. The CDR3 extends over 15 amino acids. Trimming took 5 bases from V and 9 from J; bases not matched to a gene: 9. Germline V gene sequence: CDR1 SQVTM, CDR2 ANQGSEA. The CDR3 DNA sequence: TGCAGCGTTAAAACCGGGACTAGCGGGAGTTTTGAGCAGTTCTTC. The encoded protein is CSVKTGTSGSFEQFF.

V usage is TRBV27 and J usage is TRBJ2-3; TRBD2 agrees at 10 bases. V lost 0 bases and J lost 4; bases outside the gene matches: 7. This CDR3 has 17 amino acids. Germline CDR1 is MNHEY and CDR2 is SMNVEV (reference sequence). CDR3 nucleotides: TGTGCCAGCAGTTTATCTTGGACTAGCGGTGGAGCAGATACGCAGTATTTT. It yields the protein CASSLSWTSGGADTQYF.